This T cell receptor (beta chain) was captured in a study of T cells in severe cutaneous drug reactions. On the study more broadly: Patients came from Taiwan, Thailand and a European registry, 2011 to 2018. RegiSCAR criteria gave all enrolled patients a probable or definite SJS/TEN or DRESS diagnosis.

CDR1 and CDR2 (germline): MNHEY, SMNVEV (reference sequence). CDR3 size: 13 residues. The patients sequenced had a carbamazepine-induced Stevens-Johnson syndrome or toxic epidermal necrolysis reaction. This clonotype is deemed medium-sized by its frequency. Its antigen is currently unknown. Study outcomes and limitations: One public TCRbeta CDR3 appeared in all seven blister samples, averaging roughly 15%. Blister cells averaged approximately 33% and PBMC approximately 5% TRBV12-4 in carbamazepine-induced Stevens-Johnson syndrome or toxic epidermal necrolysis patients.

Bulk and single-cell libraries used iRepertoire multiplex PCR with TCR subtype-specific primers. No DNA is given; TCRdb re-called the multiplex PCR reads and lists each CDR3 protein once. Recorded for this sample: 6,500 to 7,500 distinct CDR3 sequences. The gene calls are TRBV27 and TRBJ2-4; there is no DNA to check the TCRdb D call of TRBD1. This clonotype was sampled from a human donor with toxic epidermal necrolysis, a severe cutaneous drug reaction. Sequencing input: cells from a skin blister. This CDR3 is CASLGGIGDIQYF.